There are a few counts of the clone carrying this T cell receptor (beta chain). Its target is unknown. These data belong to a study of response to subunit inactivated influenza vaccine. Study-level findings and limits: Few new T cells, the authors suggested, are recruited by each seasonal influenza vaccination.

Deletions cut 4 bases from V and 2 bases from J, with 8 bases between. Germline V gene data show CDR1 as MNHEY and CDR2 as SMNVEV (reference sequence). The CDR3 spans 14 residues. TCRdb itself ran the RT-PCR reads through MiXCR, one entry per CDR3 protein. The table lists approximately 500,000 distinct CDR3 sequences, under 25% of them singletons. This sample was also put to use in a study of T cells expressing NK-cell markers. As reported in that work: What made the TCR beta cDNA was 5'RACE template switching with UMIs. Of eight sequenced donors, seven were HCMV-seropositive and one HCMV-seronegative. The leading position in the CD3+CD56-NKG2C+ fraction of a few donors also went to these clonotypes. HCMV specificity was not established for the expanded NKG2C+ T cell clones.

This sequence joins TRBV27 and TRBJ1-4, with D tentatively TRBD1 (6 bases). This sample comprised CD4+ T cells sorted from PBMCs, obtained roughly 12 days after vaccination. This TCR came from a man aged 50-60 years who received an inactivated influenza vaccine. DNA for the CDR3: TGTGCCAGCAGTTATAGGGGGACTAATGAAAAACTGTTTTTT. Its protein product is CASSYRGTNEKLFF.